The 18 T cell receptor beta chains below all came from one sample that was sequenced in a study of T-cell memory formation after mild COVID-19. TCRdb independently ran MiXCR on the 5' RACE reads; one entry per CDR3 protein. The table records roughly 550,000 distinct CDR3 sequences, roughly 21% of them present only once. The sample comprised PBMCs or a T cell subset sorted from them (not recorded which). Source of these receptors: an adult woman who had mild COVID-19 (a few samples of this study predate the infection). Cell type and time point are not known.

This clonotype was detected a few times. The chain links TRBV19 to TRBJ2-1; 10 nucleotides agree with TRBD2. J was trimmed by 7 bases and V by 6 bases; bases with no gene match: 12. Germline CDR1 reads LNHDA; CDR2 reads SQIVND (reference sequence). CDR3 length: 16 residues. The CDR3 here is CASSFPSGRIENEQFF. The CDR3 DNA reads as TGTGCCAGTAGCTTTCCTAGCGGGAGAATAGAAAATGAGCAGTTCTTC.

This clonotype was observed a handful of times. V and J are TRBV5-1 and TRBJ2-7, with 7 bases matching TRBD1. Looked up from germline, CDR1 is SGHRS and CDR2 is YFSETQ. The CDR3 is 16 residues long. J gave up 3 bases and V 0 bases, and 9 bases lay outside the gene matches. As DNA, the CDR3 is TGCGCCAGCAGCTTGGCCCCGGACAGGCATTACTACGAGCAGTACTTC. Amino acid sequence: CASSLAPDRHYYEQYF.

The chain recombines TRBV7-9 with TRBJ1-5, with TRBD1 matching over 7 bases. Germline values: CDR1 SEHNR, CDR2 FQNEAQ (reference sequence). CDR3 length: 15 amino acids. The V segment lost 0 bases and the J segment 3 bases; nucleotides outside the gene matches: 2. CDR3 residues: CASSLAGGHNQPQHF. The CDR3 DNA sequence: TGTGCCAGCAGCTTAGCAGGGGGCCACAATCAGCCCCAGCATTTT. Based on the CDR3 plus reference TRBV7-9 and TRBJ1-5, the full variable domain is DTGVSQNPRHKITKRGQNVTFRCDPISEHNRLYWYRQTLGQGPEFLTYFQNEAQLEKSRLLSDRFSAERPKGSFSTLEIQRTEQGDSAMYLCASSLAGGHNQPQHFGDGTRLSIL.

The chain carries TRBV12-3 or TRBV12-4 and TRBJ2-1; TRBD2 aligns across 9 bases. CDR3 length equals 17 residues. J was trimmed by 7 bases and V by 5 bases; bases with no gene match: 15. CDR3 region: CASSPKPTGLATNEQFF. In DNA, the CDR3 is TGTGCCAGCAGTCCTAAACCCACGGGACTAGCCACGAATGAGCAGTTCTTC.

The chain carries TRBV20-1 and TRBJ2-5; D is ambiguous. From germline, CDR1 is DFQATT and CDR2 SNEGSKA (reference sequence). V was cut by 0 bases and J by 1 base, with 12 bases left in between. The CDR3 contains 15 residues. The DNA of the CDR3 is TGCAGTGCTAGAGATCTGGGCAGATTCCAAGAGACCCAGTACTTC. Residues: CSARDLGRFQETQYF.

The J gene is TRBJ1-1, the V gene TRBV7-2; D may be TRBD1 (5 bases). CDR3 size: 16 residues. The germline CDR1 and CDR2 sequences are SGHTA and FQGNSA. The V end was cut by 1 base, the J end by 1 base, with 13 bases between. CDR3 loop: CASSLGRRGTNTEAFF. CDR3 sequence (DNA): TGTGCCAGCAGCTTAGGGAGGCGGGGGACGAACACTGAAGCTTTCTTT. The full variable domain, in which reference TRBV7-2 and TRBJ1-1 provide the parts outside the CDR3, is GAGVSQSPSNKVTEKGKDVELRCDPISGHTALYWYRQSLGQGLEFLIYFQGNSAPDKSGLPSDRFSAERTGGSVSTLTIQRTQQEDSAVYLCASSLGRRGTNTEAFFGQGTRLTVV.

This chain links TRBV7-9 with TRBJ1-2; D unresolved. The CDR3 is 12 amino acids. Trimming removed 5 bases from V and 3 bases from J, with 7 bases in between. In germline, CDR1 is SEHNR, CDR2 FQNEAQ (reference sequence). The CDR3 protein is CASSVDDYGYTF. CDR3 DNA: TGTGCCAGCAGCGTAGATGACTATGGCTACACCTTC.

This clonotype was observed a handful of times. CDR3 residues: CASSSGDRGRPEAFF. CDR3 DNA: TGTGCCAGCAGTTCTGGAGACAGGGGGCGCCCTGAAGCTTTCTTT. The rearrangement uses TRBV12-3 or TRBV12-4 and TRBJ1-1; TRBD1 matches at 10 bases. The CDR3 is made up of 15 amino acids. Germline trimming cut 4 bases from V and 6 bases from J; bases unmatched to any gene: 8.

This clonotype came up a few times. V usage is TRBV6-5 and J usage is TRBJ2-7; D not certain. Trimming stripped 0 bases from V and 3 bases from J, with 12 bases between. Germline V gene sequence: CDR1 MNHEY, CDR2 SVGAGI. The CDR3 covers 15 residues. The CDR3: CASSYSFRWGYEQYF. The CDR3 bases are TGTGCCAGCAGTTACTCTTTTAGATGGGGCTACGAGCAGTACTTC.

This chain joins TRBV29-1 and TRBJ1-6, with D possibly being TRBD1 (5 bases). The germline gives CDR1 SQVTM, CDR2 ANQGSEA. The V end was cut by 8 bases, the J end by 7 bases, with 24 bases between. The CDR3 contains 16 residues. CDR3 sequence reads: CSSLVWDRAGNSPLHF. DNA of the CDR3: TGCAGCTCCCTGGTTTGGGACCGCGCTGGGAATTCACCCCTCCACTTT.

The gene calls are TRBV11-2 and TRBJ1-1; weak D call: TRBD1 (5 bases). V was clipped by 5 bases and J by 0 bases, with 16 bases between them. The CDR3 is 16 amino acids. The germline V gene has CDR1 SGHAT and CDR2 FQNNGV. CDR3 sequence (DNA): TGTGCCAGCAGCGTTAGCGGGGGGGTAATGAACACTGAAGCTTTCTTT. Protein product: CASSVSGGVMNTEAFF.

The CDR3 nucleotides read TGTGCCAGCAGCCAGCTATTCGAAGCTTTCTTT. It codes for CASSQLFEAFF. The V call is TRBV3-1, the J call TRBJ1-1; D is ambiguous. The CDR3 is made up of 11 amino acids. Trimming stripped 3 bases from V and 8 bases from J, with 7 bases between. Germline values: CDR1 LGHDT, CDR2 YNNKEL (reference sequence).

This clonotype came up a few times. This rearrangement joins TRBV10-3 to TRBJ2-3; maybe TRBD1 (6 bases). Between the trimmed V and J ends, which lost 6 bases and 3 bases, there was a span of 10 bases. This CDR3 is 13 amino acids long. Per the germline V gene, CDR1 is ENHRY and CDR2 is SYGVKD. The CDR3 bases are TGTGCCATCAGCCTTGGGACAACAGATACGCAGTATTTT. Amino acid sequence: CAISLGTTDTQYF.

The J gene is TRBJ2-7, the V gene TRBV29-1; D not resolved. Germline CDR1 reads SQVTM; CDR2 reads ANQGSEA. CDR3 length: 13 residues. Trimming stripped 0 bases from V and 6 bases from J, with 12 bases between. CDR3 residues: CSVEDVAGGEQYF. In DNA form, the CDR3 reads TGCAGCGTTGAAGATGTGGCAGGCGGCGAGCAGTACTTC.

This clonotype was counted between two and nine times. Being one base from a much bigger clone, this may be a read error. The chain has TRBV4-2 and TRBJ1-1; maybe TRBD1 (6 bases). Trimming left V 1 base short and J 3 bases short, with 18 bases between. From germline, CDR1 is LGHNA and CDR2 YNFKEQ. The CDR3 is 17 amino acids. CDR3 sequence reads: CASSQGLQGYFDTEAFF. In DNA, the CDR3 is TGTGCCAGCAGCCAAGGATTACAGGGATATTTCGACACTGAAGCTTTCTTT.

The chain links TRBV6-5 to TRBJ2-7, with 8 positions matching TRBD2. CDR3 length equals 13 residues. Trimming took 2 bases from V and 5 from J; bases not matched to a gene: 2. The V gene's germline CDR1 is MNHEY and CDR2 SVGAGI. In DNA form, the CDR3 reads TGTGCCAGCAGTTACACTAGCGGAGACGAGCAGTACTTC. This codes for CASSYTSGDEQYF.

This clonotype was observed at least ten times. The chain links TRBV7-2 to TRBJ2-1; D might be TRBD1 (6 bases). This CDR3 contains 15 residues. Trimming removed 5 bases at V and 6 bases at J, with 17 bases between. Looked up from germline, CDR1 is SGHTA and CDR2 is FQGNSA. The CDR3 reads CASSPSRTAGNEQFF. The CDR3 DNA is TGTGCCAGCAGCCCTAGTCGGACAGCCGGCAATGAGCAGTTCTTC.

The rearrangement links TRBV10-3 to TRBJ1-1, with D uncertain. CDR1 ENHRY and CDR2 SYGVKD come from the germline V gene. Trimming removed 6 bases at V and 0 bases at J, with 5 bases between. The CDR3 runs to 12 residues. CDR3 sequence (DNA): TGTGCCATCAGCAGCATGAACACTGAAGCTTTCTTT. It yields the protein CAISSMNTEAFF.